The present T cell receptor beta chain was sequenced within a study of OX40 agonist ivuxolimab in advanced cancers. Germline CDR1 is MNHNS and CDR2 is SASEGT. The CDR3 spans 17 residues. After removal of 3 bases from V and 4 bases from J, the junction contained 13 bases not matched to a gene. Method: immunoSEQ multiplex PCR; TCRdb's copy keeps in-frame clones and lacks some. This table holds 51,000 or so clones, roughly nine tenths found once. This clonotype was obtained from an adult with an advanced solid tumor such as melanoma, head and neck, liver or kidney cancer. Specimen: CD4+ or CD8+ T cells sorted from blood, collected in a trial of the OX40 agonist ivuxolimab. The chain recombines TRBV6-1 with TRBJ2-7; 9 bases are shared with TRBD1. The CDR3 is CASSEQVTGGLRYEQYF. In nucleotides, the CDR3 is TGTGCCAGCAGTGAGCAAGTGACAGGGGGGTTGAGGTACGAGCAGTACTTC.